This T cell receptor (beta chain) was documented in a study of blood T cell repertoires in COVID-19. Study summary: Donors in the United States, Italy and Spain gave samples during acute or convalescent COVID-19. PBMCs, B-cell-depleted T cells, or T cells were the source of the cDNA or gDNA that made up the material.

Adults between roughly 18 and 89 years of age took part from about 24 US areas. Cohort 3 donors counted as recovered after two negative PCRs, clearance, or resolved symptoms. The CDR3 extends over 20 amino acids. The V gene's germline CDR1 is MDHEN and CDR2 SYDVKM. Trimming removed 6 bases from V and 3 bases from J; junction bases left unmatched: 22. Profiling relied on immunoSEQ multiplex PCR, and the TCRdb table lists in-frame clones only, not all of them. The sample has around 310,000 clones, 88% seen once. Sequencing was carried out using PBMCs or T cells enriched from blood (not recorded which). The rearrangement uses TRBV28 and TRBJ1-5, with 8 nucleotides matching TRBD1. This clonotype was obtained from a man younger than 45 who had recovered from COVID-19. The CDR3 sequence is CASSPLTRQGLAGPNQPQHF. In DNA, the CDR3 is TGTGCCAGCAGCCCCCTCACCCGACAGGGGTTGGCAGGGCCCAATCAGCCCCAGCATTTT.